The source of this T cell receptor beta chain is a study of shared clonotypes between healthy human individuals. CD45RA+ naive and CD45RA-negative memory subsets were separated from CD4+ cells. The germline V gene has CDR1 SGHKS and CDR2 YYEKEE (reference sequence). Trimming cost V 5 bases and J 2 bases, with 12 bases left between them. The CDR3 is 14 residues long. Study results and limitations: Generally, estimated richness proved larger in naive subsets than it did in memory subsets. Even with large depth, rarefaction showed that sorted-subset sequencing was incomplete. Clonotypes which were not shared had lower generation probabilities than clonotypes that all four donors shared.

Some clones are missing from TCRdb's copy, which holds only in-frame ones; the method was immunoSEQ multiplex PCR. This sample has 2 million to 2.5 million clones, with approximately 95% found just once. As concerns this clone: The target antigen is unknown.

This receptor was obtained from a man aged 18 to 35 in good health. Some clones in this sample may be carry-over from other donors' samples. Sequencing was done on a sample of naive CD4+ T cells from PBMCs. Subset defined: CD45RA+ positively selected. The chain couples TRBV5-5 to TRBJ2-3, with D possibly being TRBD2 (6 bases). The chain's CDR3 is CASSVEGFTDTQYF. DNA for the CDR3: TGTGCCAGCAGTGTGGAGGGATTCACAGATACGCAGTATTTT. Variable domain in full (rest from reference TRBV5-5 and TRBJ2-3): DAGVTQSPTHLIKTRGQQVTLRCSPISGHKSVSWYQQVLGQGPQFIFQYYEKEERGRGNFPDRFSARQFPNYSSELNVNALLLGDSALYLCASSVEGFTDTQYFGPGTRLTVL.